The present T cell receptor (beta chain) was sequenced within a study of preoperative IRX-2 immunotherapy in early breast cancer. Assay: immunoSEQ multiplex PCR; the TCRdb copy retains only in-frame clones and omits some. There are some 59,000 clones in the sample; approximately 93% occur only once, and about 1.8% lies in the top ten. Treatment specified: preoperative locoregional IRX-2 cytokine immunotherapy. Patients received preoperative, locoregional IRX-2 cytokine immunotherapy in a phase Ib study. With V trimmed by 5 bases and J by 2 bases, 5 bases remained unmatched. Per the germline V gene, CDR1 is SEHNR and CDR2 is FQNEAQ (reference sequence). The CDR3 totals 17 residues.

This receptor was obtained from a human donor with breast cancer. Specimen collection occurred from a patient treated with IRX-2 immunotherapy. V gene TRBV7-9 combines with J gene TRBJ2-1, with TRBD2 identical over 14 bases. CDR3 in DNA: TGTGCCAGCAGCCCCCGACTAGCGGGAGGGGCCTACAATGAGCAGTTCTTC. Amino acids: CASSPRLAGGAYNEQFF.